This record covers a single TCR beta chain. Its specificity is unknown. V lost 2 bases to trimming and J lost 1 base, with 14 bases between them. Germline loops: CDR1 SQVTM, CDR2 ANQGSEA. This CDR3 has 15 amino acids. The data were obtained in a study of post-analysis software for immune sequencing data. General study points: Controls showed lower frequencies than patients for five TRBV segments, and TRBV5-6, TRBV5-1 and TRBV20-1 were among these.

The authors incorporated unique molecular identifiers into the TCR beta cDNA libraries. TCRdb reprocessed the PCR reads via MiXCR and lists one record per CDR3 protein. Seen here are a few hundred thousand distinct CDR3 sequences, around 40% observed once, and the top ten hold around 10%. The sequenced material came from blood. The chain carries TRBV29-1 and TRBJ1-1, with no clear D. This receptor was identified in a girl aged 5 to 17 with multiple sclerosis. CDR3 sequence reads: CSVEPVAVWNTEAFF. The DNA of the CDR3 is TGCAGCGTTGAACCTGTCGCAGTCTGGAACACTGAAGCTTTCTTT.